A selection of T cell receptor beta chains follows, all from one sample in a study of blood T cell repertoires in COVID-19. The assay was immunoSEQ multiplex PCR, and TCRdb's table has in-frame clones only and misses some. The data contain 250,000 to 350,000 clones, more than 70% of them singletons. Sequenced material: peripheral blood. Receptors originate from a woman aged 25 to 39 who had recovered from COVID-19. Both conserved end residues are part of each CDR3. Each record gives: clone size, D gene, J gene, V gene, CDR3 protein, CDR3 DNA. A D gene is named only where the DNA matches it firmly. Clone sizes are given selectively: once, few, many, or a class where the clone is expanded.

. | . | TRBJ1-1 | TRBV12-5 | CASGSTGGGLSTEAFF | TGTGCTAGTGGTTCCACTGGGGGGGGGTTGAGCACTGAAGCTTTCTTT
. | . | TRBJ1-4 | TRBV7-9 | CASSLAWGPFNEKLFF | TGTGCCAGCAGCTTAGCGTGGGGGCCTTTTAATGAAAAACTGTTTTTT
. | . | TRBJ1-3 | TRBV4-2 | CASSQDLARNTIYF | TGTGCCAGCAGCCAAGATTTGGCCCGAAACACCATATATTTT
. | . | TRBJ1-5 | TRBV4-2 | CASNLDRNNQPQHF | TGTGCCAGCAACCTGGACAGAAACAATCAGCCCCAGCATTTT
once | . | TRBJ1-6 | TRBV7-3 | CASSLGGNRPLHF | TGTGCCAGCAGCTTGGGGGGAAATAGGCCCCTCCACTTT
. | . | TRBJ1-4 | TRBV30 | CAWSVKAGGEKLFF | TGTGCCTGGAGTGTAAAGGCAGGAGGTGAAAAACTGTTTTTT
. | . | TRBJ1-3 | TRBV2 | CASSIAGNTIYF | TGTGCCAGCTCCATAGCCGGAAACACCATATATTTT
. | TRBD1 | TRBJ2-7 | TRBV5-5 | CASSVWTGGEYEQYF | TGTGCCAGCAGCGTTTGGACAGGGGGCGAATACGAGCAGTACTTC
. | . | TRBJ2-2 | TRBV7-6 | CASSLVSGLTGELFF | TGTGCCAGCAGCTTAGTGTCAGGGTTAACCGGGGAGCTGTTTTTT
. | . | TRBJ2-1 | TRBV6-1 | CASSDPGLPPDEQFF | TGTGCCAGCAGTGATCCGGGACTCCCCCCCGATGAGCAGTTCTTC
. | . | TRBJ1-1 | TRBV5-1 | CASSRNRNTEAFF | TGCGCCAGCAGCCGAAACAGGAACACTGAAGCTTTCTTT
. | . | TRBJ1-2 | TRBV28 | CAAQTTGTPNYGYTF | TGTGCCGCCCAGACGACAGGAACCCCTAACTATGGCTACACCTTC
. | . | TRBJ2-1 | TRBV14 | CASSQGASLRQFF | TGTGCCAGCAGCCAAGGTGCTAGTCTTAGGCAGTTCTTC
. | . | TRBJ1-3 | TRBV6-2/TRBV6-3 | CASSYRERNTIYF | TGTGCCAGCAGTTACCGGGAACGGAACACCATATATTTT
. | . | TRBJ2-7 | TRBV25-1 | CASSGRTVLYEQYF | TGTGCCAGCAGTGGGAGGACAGTTCTTTACGAGCAGTACTTC
. | . | TRBJ1-4 | TRBV5-1 | CASSLSRQGGEKLFF | TGCGCCAGCAGCTTAAGTCGGCAGGGAGGTGAAAAACTGTTTTTT
. | TRBD2 | TRBJ2-2 | TRBV3-1/TRBV3-2 | CASSPGLAGENTGELFF | TGTGCCAGCAGCCCGGGACTAGCGGGGGAGAACACCGGGGAGCTGTTTTTT
. | . | TRBJ1-3 | TRBV5-1 | CASSLAGLESTIYF | TGCGCCAGCAGCCTGGCCGGGTTGGAGAGCACCATATATTTT
. | TRBD1 | TRBJ2-7 | TRBV7-8 | CASSSPADRVSYEQYF | TGTGCCAGCAGCTCCCCTGCGGACAGGGTTAGTTACGAGCAGTACTTC
. | TRBD1 | TRBJ1-5 | TRBV28 | CASSPDRGSQPQHF | TGTGCCAGCAGTCCCGACAGGGGGAGTCAGCCCCAGCATTTT
. | . | TRBJ2-1 | TRBV5-1 | CASSLASAGSYNEQFF | TGCGCCAGCAGCTTGGCAAGCGCTGGCTCCTACAATGAGCAGTTCTTC
. | . | TRBJ1-4 | TRBV2 | CASTRGLTNEKLFF | TGTGCCAGCACCCGGGGGTTAACTAATGAAAAACTGTTTTTT
. | . | TRBJ2-3 | TRBV6-5 | CASRGRDTDTQYF | TGTGCCAGCAGGGGGCGTGACACAGATACGCAGTATTTT
. | TRBD1 | TRBJ2-7 | TRBV7-9 | CASSPIPGQATYEQYF | TGTGCCAGCAGCCCTATCCCGGGACAGGCCACCTACGAGCAGTACTTC
. | . | TRBJ2-6 | TRBV7-9 | CASSSFSGANVLTF | TGTGCCAGCAGCTCGTTCTCTGGGGCCAACGTCCTGACTTTC
. | TRBD2 | TRBJ2-3 | TRBV9 | CASSVGGGGAIDTQYF | TGTGCCAGCAGCGTAGGAGGCGGGGGGGCAATAGATACGCAGTATTTT
. | . | TRBJ2-1 | TRBV5-1 | CASSLRGNTYNEQFF | TGCGCCAGCAGCTTACGGGGGAACACCTACAATGAGCAGTTCTTC
few | . | TRBJ1-3 | TRBV4-1 | CASSQDQGSGNTIYF | TGCGCCAGCAGCCAAGATCAGGGCTCTGGAAACACCATATATTTT
. | TRBD1 | TRBJ2-1 | TRBV5-4 | CASSRDRDTYNEQFF | TGTGCCAGCAGCCGCGACAGGGATACCTACAATGAGCAGTTCTTC
few | TRBD2 | TRBJ2-3 | TRBV9 | CASSVGRGGRDTQYF | TGTGCCAGCAGCGTAGGACGCGGGGGAAGAGATACGCAGTATTTT
. | TRBD2 | TRBJ2-1 | TRBV7-2 | CASSRTSGVGEQFF | TGTGCCAGCAGCCGGACTAGCGGTGTGGGTGAGCAGTTCTTC
. | . | TRBJ1-1 | TRBV4-1 | CASSQDKRQGGTEAFF | TGCGCCAGCAGCCAAGATAAAAGGCAGGGAGGCACTGAAGCTTTCTTT
. | TRBD2 | TRBJ2-3 | TRBV6-2/TRBV6-3 | CASSPRGLAHTDTQYF | TGTGCCAGCAGCCCGAGGGGACTAGCGCACACAGATACGCAGTATTTT
. | . | TRBJ1-6 | TRBV21-1 | CASSTSLAGTGRKKDNSPLHF | TGTGCCAGCAGCACCTCTCTTGCCGGGACAGGGAGAAAAAAGGATAATTCACCCCTCCACTTT
. | . | TRBJ2-7 | TRBV11-2 | CASSLGQIYEQYF | TGTGCCAGCAGCTTAGGACAGATCTACGAGCAGTACTTC
once | . | TRBJ2-5 | TRBV4-1 | CASSQEATPGKTQYF | TGCGCCAGCAGCCAAGAGGCTACCCCAGGCAAGACCCAGTACTTC
once | . | TRBJ1-1 | TRBV7-6 | CASSLGEGVGEAFF | TGTGCCAGCAGCTTAGGGGAGGGTGTTGGAGAAGCTTTCTTT
. | TRBD1 | TRBJ1-6 | TRBV27 | CASSLRGATGNVNSPLHF | TGTGCCAGCAGTTTGCGGGGTGCGACAGGGAACGTTAATTCACCCCTCCACTTT
. | . | TRBJ2-3 | TRBV6-2/TRBV6-3 | CASSLQVLDTQYF | TGTGCCAGCAGTTTACAGGTACTGGATACGCAGTATTTT
. | TRBD2 | TRBJ2-5 | TRBV7-2 | CASSLSGGAGETQYF | TGTGCCAGCAGCTTAAGCGGGGGAGCGGGAGAGACCCAGTACTTC
. | . | TRBJ1-4 | TRBV28 | CASSFRQELFF | TGTGCCAGCAGTTTCCGCCAGGAACTGTTTTTT
. | . | TRBJ2-4 | TRBV12-3/TRBV12-4 | CASSISGEGIQYF | TGTGCCAGCAGTATATCAGGGGAGGGCATTCAGTACTTC
few | TRBD2 | TRBJ2-2 | TRBV5-1 | CASSLVVAGAGELFF | TGCGCCAGCAGCTTGGTGGTAGCGGGGGCCGGGGAGCTGTTTTTT
. | . | TRBJ1-5 | TRBV5-4 | CASSLEQGRDQPQHF | TGTGCCAGCAGCTTGGAACAGGGAAGGGATCAGCCCCAGCATTTT
few | . | TRBJ1-1 | TRBV27 | CASSAGRGTEAFF | TGTGCCAGCAGTGCCGGTAGGGGCACTGAAGCTTTCTTT
. | . | TRBJ1-2 | TRBV29-1 | CSVVGGSLDYGYTF | TGCAGCGTTGTTGGGGGCAGCCTAGACTATGGCTACACCTTC
. | . | TRBJ2-1 | TRBV24-1 | CATSDATLEQFF | TGTGCCACCAGTGATGCAACTCTAGAGCAGTTCTTC
once | TRBD2 | TRBJ2-2 | TRBV18 | CASSPAFGGGPIMNTGELFF | TGTGCCAGCTCACCAGCATTCGGCGGGGGGCCGATAATGAACACCGGGGAGCTGTTTTTT
. | . | TRBJ1-6 | TRBV6-1 | CASSETWSGASPLHF | TGTGCCAGCAGTGAAACCTGGTCAGGGGCTTCACCCCTCCACTTT
. | TRBD2 | TRBJ2-1 | TRBV24-1 | CATSEPTGGLATLEQFF | TGTGCCACCAGTGAGCCAACGGGGGGACTAGCGACTCTTGAGCAGTTCTTC
. | TRBD1 | TRBJ2-5 | TRBV30 | CAWSTPGTVQETQYF | TGTGCCTGGTCAACCCCCGGGACAGTCCAAGAGACCCAGTACTTC
. | . | TRBJ2-7 | TRBV5-5 | CASSYFTGTSYEQYF | TGTGCCAGCAGCTATTTTACAGGGACGTCCTACGAGCAGTACTTC